This entry is about one T cell receptor beta chain. Its antigen remains unknown. This sample was taken from a study of cytomegalovirus exposure and HLA in healthy donors. Study results and caveats: Because they were indistinguishable, some V segments, including TRBV6-2 and TRBV6-3, were excluded.

The PCR used 60 Vbeta and 13 Jbeta primers. TCRdb's table, derived via immunoSEQ multiplex PCR, lists solely in-frame clones and lacks some. The sample carries some 150,000 clones, around 80% recorded once. The CDR3 is 15 amino acids. Germline CDR1 reads SGHTA; CDR2 reads FQGTGA. With 2 bases clipped from V and 4 bases from J, the junction kept 1 base outside the gene matches. The rearrangement links TRBV7-3 to TRBJ2-1, with 11 bases identical to TRBD1. This clonotype originated in a man younger than 30 in good health and CMV-seropositive. The source material was PBMCs. CDR3 protein: CASSLGQGAYNEQFF. The CDR3 DNA is TGTGCCAGCAGCTTAGGACAGGGGGCTTACAATGAGCAGTTCTTC.